These 11 T cell receptor beta chains originate from one sample sequenced in a study of shared clonotypes between healthy human individuals. TCRdb's copy holds only in-frame clones and misses some; the assay was immunoSEQ multiplex PCR. The sample records roughly 2 million clones, roughly 94% being singletons. The sample was naive CD4+ T cells sorted from blood. Subset specified: CD45RA+ positively selected. The receptor set was obtained from a young man in good health.

The CDR3 DNA reads TGTGCCAGCAGTGGGGTCCCATCCTATGGCTACACCTTC. It translates to CASSGVPSYGYTF. This chain links TRBV2 with TRBJ1-2; D ambiguous. Germline V CDR1 and CDR2: SNHLY, FYNNEI. CDR3 length: 13 residues. The ends were cut back, 4 bases at V and 4 bases at J, with 10 bases in the middle. Combining the CDR3 with reference TRBV2 and TRBJ1-2 gives the whole variable domain EPEVTQTPSHQVTQMGQEVILRCVPISNHLYFYWYRQILGQKVEFLVSFYNNEISEKSEIFDDQFSVERPDGSNFTLKIRSTKLEDSAMYFCASSGVPSYGYTFGSGTRLTVV.

The genes are TRBV28 and TRBJ1-1; D possibly corresponds to TRBD1 (6 bases). CDR1 and CDR2 (germline): MDHEN, SYDVKM. V gave up 4 bases and J gave up 1 base, with 13 bases separating them. The CDR3 covers 15 residues. Here the CDR3 reads CASSSTGWGNTEAFF. CDR3 DNA sequence: TGTGCCAGCAGTTCCACAGGGTGGGGGAACACTGAAGCTTTCTTT.

The genes are TRBV6-5 and TRBJ1-1; TRBD1 matches 8 bases. The CDR3 is made up of 14 amino acids. J gave up 1 base and V 6 bases, and 4 bases lay outside the gene matches. The germline V gene has CDR1 MNHEY and CDR2 SVGAGI. CDR3 protein: CASREGTGNTEAFF. CDR3 nucleotide sequence: TGTGCCAGCAGGGAAGGGACAGGGAACACTGAAGCTTTCTTT.

This rearrangement joins TRBV11-1 to TRBJ1-3; D gene uncertain. The germline V gene encodes CDR1 SGHAT and CDR2 FQDESV (reference sequence). Trimming stripped 1 base from V and 0 bases from J, with 7 bases between. The CDR3 has 15 amino acids. CDR3 nucleotide sequence: TGTGCCAGCAGCTTAGGTGACGGCTCTGGAAACACCATATATTTT. This gives the protein CASSLGDGSGNTIYF.

The chain combines TRBV7-8 with TRBJ1-5; unclear D gene. CDR3 size: 12 residues. V lost 7 bases to trimming and J lost 2 bases, with 6 bases between them. Germline-derived CDR1 and CDR2 are SGHVS and FQNEAQ. The CDR3 DNA sequence: TGTGCCAGCAAGGATGGCAATCAGCCCCAGCATTTT. Encoded protein: CASKDGNQPQHF.

V and J are TRBV12-5 and TRBJ1-1, with a tentative D call TRBD1 (6 bases). Germline V gene sequence: CDR1 LGHNT, CDR2 FRNRAP. Trimming pared 2 bases from V and 3 bases from J, leaving 10 bases between. The CDR3 is 14 residues long. CDR3 in DNA: TGTGCTAGTGGTTTGATAGGGGGAGACACTGAAGCTTTCTTT. Residues: CASGLIGGDTEAFF.

This clone appeared a single time. The gene calls are TRBV5-1 and TRBJ2-7; D is perhaps TRBD2 (6 bases). CDR1 SGHRS and CDR2 YFSETQ come from the germline V gene. The CDR3 consists of 15 residues. V was shortened by 3 bases and J by 2 bases, with 15 bases between the two germline ends. Here the CDR3 DNA reads TGCGCCAGCAGCTCGAACCCCGGGAGTGCCTACGAGCAGTACTTC. Translating it yields CASSSNPGSAYEQYF.

A word on this clone: A clone one base away is much larger, so this may be a read error. This chain connects TRBV6-1 to TRBJ1-1; 8 positions agree with TRBD1. This CDR3 is built from 14 residues. Germline trimming cut 6 bases from V and 1 base from J; bases unmatched to any gene: 4. Germline V gives CDR1 MNHNS, CDR2 SASEGT. The CDR3 loop is CASSLQGENTEAFF. The CDR3 nucleotides read TGTGCCAGCAGCCTACAGGGGGAGAACACTGAAGCTTTCTTT.

CDR3 DNA sequence: TGTGCCAGCAGCTTAGATTTTGGGGACAGGGGCCGCCTTCTAGGCTACACCTTC. Protein sequence: CASSLDFGDRGRLLGYTF. The V gene is TRBV11-2, the J gene TRBJ1-2, with 10 bases aligning to TRBD1. Trimming removed 0 bases from V and 8 bases from J; junction bases left unmatched: 15. The CDR3 is 18 residues long. CDR1 is SGHAT and CDR2 is FQNNGV in the germline V gene.

In the case of this clone: The sample has other DNA sequences that encode this CDR3 too. The rearrangement links TRBV10-3 to TRBJ2-5, with TRBD1 matching 9 bases. This CDR3 has 12 residues. Germline-derived CDR1 and CDR2 are ENHRY and SYGVKD. Unmatched junction bases numbered 0, after V lost 6 bases and J lost 4 bases. Here the CDR3 reads CAIRDRGETQYF. CDR3 nucleotide sequence: TGTGCCATCAGGGACAGGGGAGAGACCCAGTACTTC.

This chain uses TRBV6-1 with TRBJ2-3, with 7 bases identical to TRBD2. Germline V CDR1 and CDR2: MNHNS, SASEGT. The CDR3 is made up of 19 amino acids. V dropped 0 bases and J dropped 5; count of bases not matched to a gene: 17. CDR3 DNA: TGTGCCAGCAGTGAAGCGCGGGGGACCGGGAAGAGAGCGTTAGATACGCAGTATTTT. As protein: CASSEARGTGKRALDTQYF.